The subject of this entry is one T cell receptor (beta chain). Sequencing of TCR beta was performed on blood CD8+ and CD4+ T cells. The TEMRA cells underwent FACS enrichment, while the CD8+ and CD4+ T cells underwent negative isolation. This specimen comes from a study of CD8 T cells in Susac syndrome. Random hexamers were used to reverse transcribe the RNA input (0.5 to 1 ug). From the immunoSEQ multiplex PCR reads, TCRdb called clonotypes with MiXCR, one entry per CDR3 protein. The sample lists some 300,000 distinct CDR3 sequences; 70% to 90% were seen once. CDR1 MNHEY and CDR2 SMNVEV come from the germline V gene (reference sequence). Trimming left V 2 bases short and J 0 bases short, with 11 bases between. The CDR3 runs to 15 residues.

The source is a human donor with multiple sclerosis. The chain combines TRBV27 with TRBJ2-7; D is possibly TRBD1 or TRBD2 (5 bases each). Sequenced sample: CD8+ T cells from PBMCs. The CDR3 spells CASSLGTTFSYEQYF. The CDR3, as DNA: TGTGCCAGCAGTTTAGGGACGACGTTCTCCTACGAGCAGTACTTC.